The 17 T cell receptor beta chains below were found in one sample sequenced in a study of response to subunit inactivated influenza vaccine. A single record per CDR3 protein comes from TCRdb applying MiXCR to the RT-PCR reads. The data show 600,000 to 850,000 distinct CDR3 sequences, 11% to 15% seen once. The input for sequencing was PBMCs from blood, taken 14 to 15 days before vaccination. Receptor source: a man between 45 and 60 years old who received an inactivated influenza vaccine.

This clonotype was seen ten or more times. This chain joins TRBV27 and TRBJ2-3, with D unresolved. Deletions cut 11 bases from V and 0 bases from J, with 6 bases between. The CDR3 consists of 11 residues. CDR1 and CDR2 (germline): MNHEY, SMNVEV (reference sequence). In DNA, the CDR3 is TGTGCCTCTCGGAGCACAGATACGCAGTATTTT. Translated, it gives CASRSTDTQYF.

The rearrangement links TRBV5-1 to TRBJ2-1; D ambiguous. CDR3 length: 12 residues. The ends were cut back, 4 bases at V and 2 bases at J, with 4 bases in the middle. Germline V lookup: CDR1 SGHRS, CDR2 YFSETQ. The DNA for the CDR3 is TGCGCCAGCAGCATGACCTACAATGAGCAGTTCTTC. Protein product: CASSMTYNEQFF.

J is TRBJ1-2 and V is TRBV4-1; D is possibly TRBD1 (5 bases). Germline assignment: CDR1 MGHRA and CDR2 YSYEKL. Trimming took off 0 bases at V and 6 bases at J, with 20 bases between the two ends. The CDR3 consists of 17 residues. The chain's CDR3 is CASSQDPSQVNEDGYTF. The CDR3 bases are TGCGCCAGCAGCCAAGATCCTTCACAGGTTAACGAGGATGGCTACACCTTC.

This clonotype was observed many times. V is TRBV5-1 and J is TRBJ2-3; 9 positions agree with TRBD2. The CDR3 runs 14 residues. CDR1 is SGHRS and CDR2 is YFSETQ in the germline V gene. Trimming at V came to 6 bases and at J to 5 bases, leaving 7 bases not matched to a gene. The CDR3 region has the DNA TGCGCCAGCATGGTTATGACTAGCGGAGATACGCAGTATTTT. It encodes CASMVMTSGDTQYF.

The rearrangement links TRBV28 to TRBJ2-3, with 7 bases matching TRBD1. CDR3 length: 19 amino acids. Germline V lookup: CDR1 MDHEN, CDR2 SYDVKM. Unmatched junction bases numbered 17, after V lost 4 bases and J lost 1 base. CDR3 amino acids: CASSSSRGGARTGTDTQYF. CDR3 in DNA: TGTGCCAGCAGTTCCTCCCGAGGGGGCGCAAGGACCGGCACAGATACGCAGTATTTT.

In its sample, this clonotype was seen a few times. The chain joins TRBV5-1 to TRBJ1-4; no clear D gene. The CDR3 covers 13 residues. V gave up 0 bases and J gave up 1 base, with 1 base separating them. CDR1 and CDR2 (germline): SGHRS, YFSETQ. CDR3 sequence: CASSLETNEKLFF. The CDR3 DNA reads TGCGCCAGCAGCTTGGAAACTAATGAAAAACTGTTTTTT. Full variable domain (missing parts from reference TRBV5-1 and TRBJ1-4): KAGVTQTPRYLIKTRGQQVTLSCSPISGHRSVSWYQQTPGQGLQFLFEYFSETQRNKGNFPGRFSGRQFSNSRSEMNVSTLELGDSALYLCASSLETNEKLFFGSGTQLSVL.

This chain's CDR3 is CASSLSTVWVSGNTIYF. CDR3 nucleotides: TGTGCCAGCAGCTTAAGTACGGTGTGGGTCTCTGGAAACACCATATATTTT. The rearrangement links TRBV7-2 to TRBJ1-3; no clear D. Germline V gene data show CDR1 as SGHTA and CDR2 as FQGNSA. The CDR3 length is 17 residues. V lost 2 bases to trimming and J lost 0 bases, with 14 bases between them. The full variable domain, in which reference TRBV7-2 and TRBJ1-3 provide the parts outside the CDR3, is GAGVSQSPSNKVTEKGKDVELRCDPISGHTALYWYRQSLGQGLEFLIYFQGNSAPDKSGLPSDRFSAERTGGSVSTLTIQRTQQEDSAVYLCASSLSTVWVSGNTIYFGEGSWLTVV.

This clonotype has only a few counts. The V and J genes are TRBV6-2 or TRBV6-3 and TRBJ2-1, with TRBD2 matching over 8 bases. The CDR3 is 12 amino acids. The germline V gene has CDR1 MNHEY and CDR2 SVGEGT. Losses at the gene ends were 10 bases for V and 8 bases for J; bases not matched to a gene: 7. The CDR3: CAITAGAYEQFF. The CDR3 bases are TGTGCCATCACAGCGGGAGCTTATGAGCAGTTCTTC.

This clonotype was seen a few times. The CDR3 nucleotides are TGTGCCAGCAGCACAGGGTGGAGCGTCACTGAAGCTTTCTTT. It specifies CASSTGWSVTEAFF. The rearrangement links TRBV7-9 to TRBJ1-1, with D possibly matching TRBD1 (6 bases). The CDR3 covers 14 residues. Trimming removed 5 bases from V and 4 bases from J, with 14 bases in between. Germline lookup yields CDR1 SEHNR and CDR2 FQNEAQ (reference sequence).

This clonotype has just a few counts. This sequence joins TRBV6-5 and TRBJ2-2; 7 bases fit TRBD2. The junction had 12 bases not matched to a gene; V was cut back by 2 bases and J by 6 bases. Germline V gives CDR1 MNHEY, CDR2 SVGAGI. The CDR3 extends over 17 amino acids. Written as DNA, the CDR3 is TGTGCCAGCAGTTACCCCCTAGCGGCGACTGTGCCCGGGGAGCTGTTTTTT. Amino acids: CASSYPLAATVPGELFF.

This chain joins TRBV3-1 and TRBJ1-2; unclear D gene. With 4 bases removed from V and 8 bases from J, the gap between germline ends came to 20 bases. The CDR3 is 15 amino acids. Germline loops: CDR1 LGHDT, CDR2 YNNKEL (reference sequence). The CDR3 sequence: CASSPTMEGRGGYTF. DNA of the CDR3: TGTGCCAGCAGCCCTACCATGGAAGGCCGCGGCGGCTACACCTTC.

On this clonotype: Possible read error: a much larger clone is one base away. This chain uses TRBV6-5 with TRBJ2-3; weak D call: TRBD2 (5 bases). The germline V gene has CDR1 MNHEY and CDR2 SVGAGI. This CDR3 spans 15 amino acids. This chain's CDR3 is CASSLRARSTDTHYF. DNA for the CDR3: TGTGCCAGCAGTTTGAGGGCTAGAAGCACAGATACGCATTATTTT.

J is TRBJ2-1 and V is TRBV5-6, with D perhaps TRBD2 (6 bases). Germline V gene sequence: CDR1 SGHDT, CDR2 YYEEEE. There are 13 residues in the CDR3. The V end was cut by 2 bases, the J end by 10 bases, with 13 bases between. As DNA, the CDR3 is TGTGCCAGCAGCTTCACGGGGGTCAGGGAGCAGTTCTTC. This encodes CASSFTGVREQFF.

The chain uses TRBV29-1 and TRBJ2-1; D not resolved. CDR1 is SQVTM and CDR2 is ANQGSEA in the germline V gene. Trimming removed 4 bases at V and 9 bases at J, with 13 bases between. This CDR3 is 12 amino acids long. CDR3 nucleotide sequence: TGCAGCGTTGCCCCGAGTAGGACTGAGCAGTTCTTC. Encoded protein: CSVAPSRTEQFF.

This chain uses TRBV24-1 with TRBJ2-1; possibly TRBD1 or TRBD2 for D (5 bases each). CDR1 is KGHDR, CDR2 SFDVKD, per germline. The CDR3 spans 16 residues. V lost 4 bases to trimming and J lost 4 bases, with 16 bases between them. The DNA of the CDR3 is TGTGCCACCAGTGAACCCGGGGCTGGCACGTACAATGAGCAGTTCTTC. This encodes CATSEPGAGTYNEQFF.

This clonotype occurred a few times. The chain couples TRBV6-5 to TRBJ2-7, with D unresolved. CDR3 length equals 12 residues. The germline V and J ends were trimmed by 5 bases and 4 bases, with 9 bases remaining between them. The germline gives CDR1 MNHEY, CDR2 SVGAGI. The CDR3 here is CASSPTEYEQYF. The CDR3 DNA sequence: TGTGCCAGCAGTCCCACGGAATACGAGCAGTACTTC.

This chain links TRBV5-6 with TRBJ1-4; D gene unclear. From germline, CDR1 is SGHDT and CDR2 YYEEEE. This CDR3 comprises 16 residues. V was pared by 6 bases and J by 3 bases, with 18 bases between. CDR3 nucleotides: TGTGCCAGCAACTTCGGTCTCGGGGTAGCTAATGAAAAACTGTTTTTT. Translating it yields CASNFGLGVANEKLFF.